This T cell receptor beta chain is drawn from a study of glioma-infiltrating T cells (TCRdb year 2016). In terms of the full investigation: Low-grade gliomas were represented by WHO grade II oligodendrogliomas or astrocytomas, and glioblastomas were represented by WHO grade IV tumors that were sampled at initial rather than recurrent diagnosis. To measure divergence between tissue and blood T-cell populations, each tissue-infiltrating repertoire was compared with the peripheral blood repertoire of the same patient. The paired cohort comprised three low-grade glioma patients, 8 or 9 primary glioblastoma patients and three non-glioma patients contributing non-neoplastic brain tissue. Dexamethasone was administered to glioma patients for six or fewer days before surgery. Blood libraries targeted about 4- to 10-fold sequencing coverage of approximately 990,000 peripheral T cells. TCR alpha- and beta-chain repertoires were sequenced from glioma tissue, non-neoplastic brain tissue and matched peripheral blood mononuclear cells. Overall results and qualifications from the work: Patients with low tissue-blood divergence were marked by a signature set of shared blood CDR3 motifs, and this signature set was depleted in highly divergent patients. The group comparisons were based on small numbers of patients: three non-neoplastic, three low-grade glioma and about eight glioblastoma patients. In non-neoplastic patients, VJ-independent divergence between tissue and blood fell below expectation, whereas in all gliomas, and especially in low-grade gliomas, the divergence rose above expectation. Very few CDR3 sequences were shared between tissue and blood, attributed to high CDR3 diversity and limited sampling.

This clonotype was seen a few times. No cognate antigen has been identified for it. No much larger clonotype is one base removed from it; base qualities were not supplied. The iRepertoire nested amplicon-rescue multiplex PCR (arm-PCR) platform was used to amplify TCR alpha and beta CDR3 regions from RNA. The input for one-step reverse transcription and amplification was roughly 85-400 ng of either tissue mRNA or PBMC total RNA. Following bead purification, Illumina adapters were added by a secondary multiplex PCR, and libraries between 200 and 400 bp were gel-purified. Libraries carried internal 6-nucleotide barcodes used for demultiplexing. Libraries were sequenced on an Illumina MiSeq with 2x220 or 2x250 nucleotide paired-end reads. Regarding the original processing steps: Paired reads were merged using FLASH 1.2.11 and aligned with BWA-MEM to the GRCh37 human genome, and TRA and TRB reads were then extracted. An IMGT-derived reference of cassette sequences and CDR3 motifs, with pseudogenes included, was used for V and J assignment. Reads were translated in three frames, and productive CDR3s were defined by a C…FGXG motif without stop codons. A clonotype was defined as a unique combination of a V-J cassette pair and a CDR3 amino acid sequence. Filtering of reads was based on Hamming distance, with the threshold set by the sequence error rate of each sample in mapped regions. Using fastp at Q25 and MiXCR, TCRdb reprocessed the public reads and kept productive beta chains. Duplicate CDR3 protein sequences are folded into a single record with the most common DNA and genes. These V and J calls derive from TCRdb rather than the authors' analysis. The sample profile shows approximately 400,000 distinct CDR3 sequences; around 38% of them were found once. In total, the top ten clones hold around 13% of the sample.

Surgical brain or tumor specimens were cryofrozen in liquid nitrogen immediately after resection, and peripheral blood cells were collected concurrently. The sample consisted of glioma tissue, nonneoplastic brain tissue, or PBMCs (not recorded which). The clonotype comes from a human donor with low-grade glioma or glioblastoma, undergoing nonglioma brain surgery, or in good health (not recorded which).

The nucleotide sequence is TGTGCCAGCAGCTCGGACAGCTACCAAGAGACCCAGTACTTC. This codes for CASSSDSYQETQYF. The rearrangement joined TRBV7-2 to TRBJ2-5; the D segment could be TRBD1, given 6 matching bases. Relative to germline, V is 4 bases shorter and J is 0 bases shorter, with 9 bases between their ends. The CDR3 spans 14 residues, from the cysteine through the phenylalanine. Only the CDR3 region is kept as DNA, spanning 42 bases read in frame from base 1. Per the germline V gene, SGHTA is the CDR1 and FQGNSA is the CDR2.